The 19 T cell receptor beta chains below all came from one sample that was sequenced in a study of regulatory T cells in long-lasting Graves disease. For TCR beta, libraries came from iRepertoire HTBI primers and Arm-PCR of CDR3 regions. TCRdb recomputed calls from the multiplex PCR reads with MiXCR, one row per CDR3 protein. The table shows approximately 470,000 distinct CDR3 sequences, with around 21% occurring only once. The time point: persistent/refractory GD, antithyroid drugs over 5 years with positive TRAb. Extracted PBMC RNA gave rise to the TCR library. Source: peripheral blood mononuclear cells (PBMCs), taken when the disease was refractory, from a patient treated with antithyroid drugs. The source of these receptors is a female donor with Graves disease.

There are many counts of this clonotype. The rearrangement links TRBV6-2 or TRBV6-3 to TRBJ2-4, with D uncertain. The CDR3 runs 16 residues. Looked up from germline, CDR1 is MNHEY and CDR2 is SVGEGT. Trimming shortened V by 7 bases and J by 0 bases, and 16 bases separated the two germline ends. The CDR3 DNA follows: TGTGCCAGCAAACCCGCACCACTTGTAGCCAAAAACATTCAGTACTTC. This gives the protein CASKPAPLVAKNIQYF.

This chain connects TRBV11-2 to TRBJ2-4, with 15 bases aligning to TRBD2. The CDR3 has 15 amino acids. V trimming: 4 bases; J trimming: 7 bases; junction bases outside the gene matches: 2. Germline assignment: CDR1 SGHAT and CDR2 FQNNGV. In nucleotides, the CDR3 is TGTGCCAGCAGCTCAGGGACTAGCGGGAGGAACATTCAGTACTTC. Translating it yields CASSSGTSGRNIQYF.

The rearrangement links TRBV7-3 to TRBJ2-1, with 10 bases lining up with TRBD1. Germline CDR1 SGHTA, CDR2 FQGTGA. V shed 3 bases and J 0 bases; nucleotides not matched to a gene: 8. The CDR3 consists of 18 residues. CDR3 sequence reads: CASSFTGQGLSSYNEQFF. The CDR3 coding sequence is TGTGCCAGCAGCTTCACGGGACAGGGGTTGAGCTCCTACAATGAGCAGTTCTTC.

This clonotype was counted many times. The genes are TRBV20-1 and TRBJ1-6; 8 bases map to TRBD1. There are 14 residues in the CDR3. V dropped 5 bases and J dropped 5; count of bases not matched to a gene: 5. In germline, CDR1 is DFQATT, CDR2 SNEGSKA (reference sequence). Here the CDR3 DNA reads TGCAGTGCTCCGAAGACAGGGGATAATTCACCCCTCCACTTT. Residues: CSAPKTGDNSPLHF.

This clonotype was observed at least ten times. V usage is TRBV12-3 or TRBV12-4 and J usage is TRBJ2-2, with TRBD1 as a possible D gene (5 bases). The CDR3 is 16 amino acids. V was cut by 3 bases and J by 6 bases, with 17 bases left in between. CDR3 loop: CASSFWGPGAAGELFF. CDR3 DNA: TGTGCCAGCAGTTTTTGGGGCCCAGGTGCGGCCGGGGAGCTGTTTTTT.

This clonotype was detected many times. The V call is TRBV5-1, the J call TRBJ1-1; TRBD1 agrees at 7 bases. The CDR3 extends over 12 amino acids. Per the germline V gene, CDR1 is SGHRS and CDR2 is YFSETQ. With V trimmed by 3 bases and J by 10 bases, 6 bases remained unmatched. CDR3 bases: TGCGCCAGCAGCTCGGGGACAGTAGGAGCTTTCTTT. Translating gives CASSSGTVGAFF.

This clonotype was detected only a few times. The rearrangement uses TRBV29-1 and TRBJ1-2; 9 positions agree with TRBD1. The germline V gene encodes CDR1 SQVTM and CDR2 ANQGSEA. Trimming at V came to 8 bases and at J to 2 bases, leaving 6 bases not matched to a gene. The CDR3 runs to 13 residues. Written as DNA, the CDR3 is TGCAGCATGTGGACAGGGGAGAACTATGGCTACACCTTC. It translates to CSMWTGENYGYTF.

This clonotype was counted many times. CDR3 coding DNA: TGTGCCAGCACGGACGGCGGAAGATGGGAGCCCCAGCATTTT. Amino acid sequence: CASTDGGRWEPQHF. J is TRBJ1-5 and V is TRBV28; D not certain. CDR1 and CDR2 from the germline V gene are MDHEN and SYDVKM. Trimming removed 7 bases from V and 8 bases from J, with 18 bases in between. The CDR3 has 14 residues.

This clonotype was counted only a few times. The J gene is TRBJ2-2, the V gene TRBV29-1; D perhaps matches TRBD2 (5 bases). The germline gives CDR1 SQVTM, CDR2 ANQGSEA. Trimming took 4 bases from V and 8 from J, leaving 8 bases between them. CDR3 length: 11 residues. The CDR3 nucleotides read TGCAGCGTTGTTGGAGGAGGGGAGCTGTTTTTT. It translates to CSVVGGGELFF.

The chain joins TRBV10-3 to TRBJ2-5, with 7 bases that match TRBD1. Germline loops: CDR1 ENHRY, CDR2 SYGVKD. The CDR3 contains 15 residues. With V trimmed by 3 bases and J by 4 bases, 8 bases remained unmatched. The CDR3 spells CAISDTGQFRETQYF. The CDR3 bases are TGTGCCATCAGTGATACGGGACAGTTTAGAGAGACCCAGTACTTC.

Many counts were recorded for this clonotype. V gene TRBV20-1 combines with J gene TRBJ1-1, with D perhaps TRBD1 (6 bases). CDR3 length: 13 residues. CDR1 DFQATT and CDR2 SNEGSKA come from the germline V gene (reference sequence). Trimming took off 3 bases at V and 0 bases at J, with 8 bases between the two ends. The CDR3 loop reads CSARDSMNTEAFF. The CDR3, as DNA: TGCAGTGCTAGGGACAGCATGAACACTGAAGCTTTCTTT.

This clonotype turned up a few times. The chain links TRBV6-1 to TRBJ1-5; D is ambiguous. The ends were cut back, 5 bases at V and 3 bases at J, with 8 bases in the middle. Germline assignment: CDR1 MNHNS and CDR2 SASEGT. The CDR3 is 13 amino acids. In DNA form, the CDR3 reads TGTGCCAGCAGTAGACACTACAATCAGCCCCAGCATTTT. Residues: CASSRHYNQPQHF.

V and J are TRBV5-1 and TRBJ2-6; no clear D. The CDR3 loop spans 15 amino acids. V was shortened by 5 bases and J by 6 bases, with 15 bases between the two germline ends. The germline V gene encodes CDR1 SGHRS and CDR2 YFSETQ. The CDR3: CASRSGRVVANVLTF. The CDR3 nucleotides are TGCGCCAGCAGATCCGGACGCGTCGTGGCCAACGTCCTGACTTTC. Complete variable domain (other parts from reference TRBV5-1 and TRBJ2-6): KAGVTQTPRYLIKTRGQQVTLSCSPISGHRSVSWYQQTPGQGLQFLFEYFSETQRNKGNFPGRFSGRQFSNSRSEMNVSTLELGDSALYLCASRSGRVVANVLTFGAGSRLTVL.

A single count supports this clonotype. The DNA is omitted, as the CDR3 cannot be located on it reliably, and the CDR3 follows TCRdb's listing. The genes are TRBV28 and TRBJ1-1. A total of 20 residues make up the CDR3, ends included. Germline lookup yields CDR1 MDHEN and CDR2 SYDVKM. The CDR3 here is CASTGTSGTYEQYFGPEAFF.

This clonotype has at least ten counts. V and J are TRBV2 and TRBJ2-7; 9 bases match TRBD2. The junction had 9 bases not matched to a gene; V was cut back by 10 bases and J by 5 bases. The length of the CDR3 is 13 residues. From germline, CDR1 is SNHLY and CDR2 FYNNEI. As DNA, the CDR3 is TGTGCCACTAAGGAGCGGGAGGACCACGAGCAGTACTTC. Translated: CATKEREDHEQYF.

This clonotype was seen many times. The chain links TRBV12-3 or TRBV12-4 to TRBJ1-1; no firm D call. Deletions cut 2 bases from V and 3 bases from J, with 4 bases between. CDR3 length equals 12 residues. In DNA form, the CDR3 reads TGTGCCAGCAGTTTAAGGTACACTGAAGCTTTCTTT. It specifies CASSLRYTEAFF.

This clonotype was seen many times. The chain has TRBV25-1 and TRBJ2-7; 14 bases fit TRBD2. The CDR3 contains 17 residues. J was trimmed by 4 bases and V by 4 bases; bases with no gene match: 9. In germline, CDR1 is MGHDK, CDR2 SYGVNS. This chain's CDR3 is CASSAGGTSGSAYEQYF. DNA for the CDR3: TGTGCCAGCAGTGCCGGGGGGACTAGCGGGAGTGCGTACGAGCAGTACTTC.

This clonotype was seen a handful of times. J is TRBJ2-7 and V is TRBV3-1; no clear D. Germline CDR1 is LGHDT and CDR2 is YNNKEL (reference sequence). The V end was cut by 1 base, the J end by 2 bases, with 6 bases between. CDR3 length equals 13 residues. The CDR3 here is CASSQVPAYEQYF. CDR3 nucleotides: TGTGCCAGCAGCCAAGTACCCGCCTACGAGCAGTACTTC.

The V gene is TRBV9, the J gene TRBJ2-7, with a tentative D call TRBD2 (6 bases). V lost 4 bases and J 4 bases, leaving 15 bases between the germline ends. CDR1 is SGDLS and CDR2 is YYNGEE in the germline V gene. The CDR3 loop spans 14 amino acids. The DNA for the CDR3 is TGTGCCAGCAGCTTCGACGGGAGTATTTACGAGCAGTACTTC. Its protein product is CASSFDGSIYEQYF. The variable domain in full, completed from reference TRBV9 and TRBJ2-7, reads DSGVTQTPKHLITATGQRVTLRCSPRSGDLSVYWYQQSLDQGLQFLIQYYNGEERAKGNILERFSAQQFPDLHSELNLSSLELGDSALYFCASSFDGSIYEQYFGPGTRLTVT.